These 22 T cell receptor beta chains were all obtained from the same sample, sequenced in a study of sequential checkpoint blockade in melanoma. The table came from immunoSEQ multiplex PCR; TCRdb's copy has only in-frame clones and leaves some out. This table has 15,000 to 20,000 clones, under 85% appearing once. Indicated treatment: randomized to nivolumab then ipilimumab (arm A) or the reverse (arm B). The input for sequencing was tumor tissue (inferred from file names), taken from a patient given nivolumab and ipilimumab in sequence. All receptors come from a human donor with melanoma.

V gene TRBV19 combines with J gene TRBJ1-1; D call uncertain. Germline lookup yields CDR1 LNHDA and CDR2 SQIVND (reference sequence). V was trimmed by 5 bases and J by 0 bases, leaving 19 bases between them. The CDR3 totals 17 residues. Written as DNA, the CDR3 is TGTGCCAGTAGTCGATATGGAGTGGGCAGCCTGAACACTGAAGCTTTCTTT. It translates to CASSRYGVGSLNTEAFF.

The chain links TRBV4-1 to TRBJ2-1; D assignment may be TRBD1 or TRBD2 (5 bases each). Trimming took off 3 bases at V and 8 bases at J, with 14 bases between the two ends. Per germline, CDR1 MGHRA and CDR2 YSYEKL. This CDR3 contains 14 residues. CDR3 DNA sequence: TGCGCCAGCAGCCAGTCGGGGACCACGGATGAGCAGTTCTTC. This gives the protein CASSQSGTTDEQFF.

CDR3 residues: CAWSIGASGRDTQYF. The CDR3 region has the DNA TGTGCCTGGAGTATTGGGGCTAGCGGGAGAGATACGCAGTATTTT. V gene TRBV30 combines with J gene TRBJ2-3; the match to TRBD2 covers 10 bases. The CDR3 sequence is 15 residues long. V gave up 2 bases and J gave up 5 bases; unmatched junction bases: 7. The V gene's germline CDR1 is GTSNPN and CDR2 SVGIG (reference sequence).

This chain connects TRBV19 to TRBJ1-5; D is unclear. The CDR3 consists of 12 residues. The germline V and J ends were trimmed by 8 bases and 5 bases, with 10 bases remaining between them. CDR1 is LNHDA and CDR2 is SQIVND in the germline V gene (reference sequence). CDR3 sequence reads: CASAGVDQPQHF. As DNA, the CDR3 is TGTGCCAGTGCTGGGGTGGATCAGCCCCAGCATTTT.

The chain has TRBV18 and TRBJ2-2, with 7 bases matching TRBD1. Germline-derived CDR1 and CDR2 are KGHSH and LQKENI. This CDR3 spans 16 amino acids. With 1 base clipped from V and 3 bases from J, the junction kept 5 bases outside the gene matches. The DNA of the CDR3 is TGTGCCAGCTCACCACGACGGGACAGCCACACCGGGGAGCTGTTTTTT. It translates to CASSPRRDSHTGELFF.

This clone turned up a few times. The chain carries TRBV19 and TRBJ1-5; D ambiguous. The CDR3 length is 12 residues. The V and J ends lost 5 bases and 5 bases respectively, with 7 bases between them. The germline CDR1 and CDR2 sequences are LNHDA and SQIVND (reference sequence). In DNA, the CDR3 is TGTGCCAGTAGTTGGAGGTATCAGCCCCAGCATTTT. Translated: CASSWRYQPQHF.

The rearrangement uses TRBV23-1 and TRBJ2-5; D unresolved. TRBV23-1 is flagged as an ORF with uncertain function. V lost 6 bases, J lost 5 bases, and 16 bases lay in between. This CDR3 is 14 amino acids long. CDR3 nucleotide sequence: TGCGCCAGCAGCCGTGCTACCCCAGAGGAGACCCAGTACTTC. Translation: CASSRATPEETQYF.

This clone came up a few times. This chain joins TRBV11-3 and TRBJ2-3; a possible D gene is TRBD2 (5 bases). The CDR3 spans 17 residues. Trimming pared 8 bases from V and 5 bases from J, leaving 26 bases between. Germline-derived CDR1 and CDR2 are SGHNT and YENEEA. CDR3 sequence (DNA): TGTGCCAGCGACGCTACCAGGACTGGTCGACTCGGAGATACGCAGTATTTT. The encoded protein is CASDATRTGRLGDTQYF. Based on the CDR3 plus reference TRBV11-3 and TRBJ2-3, the full variable domain is EAGVVQSPRYKIIEKKQPVAFWCNPISGHNTLYWYLQNLGQGPELLIRYENEEAVDDSQLPKDRFSAERLKGVDSTLKIQPAELGDSAVYLCASDATRTGRLGDTQYFGPGTRLTVL.

The chain uses TRBV5-1 and TRBJ1-1; D perhaps matches TRBD1 (5 bases). Trimming pared 1 base from V and 2 bases from J, leaving 12 bases between. The CDR3 spans 15 residues. Per the germline V gene, CDR1 is SGHRS and CDR2 is YFSETQ. CDR3 loop: CASSLTPGQNTEAFF. In DNA form, the CDR3 reads TGCGCCAGCAGCTTGACTCCAGGACAAAACACTGAAGCTTTCTTT.

The rearrangement uses TRBV5-1 and TRBJ2-3, with D possibly being TRBD2 (5 bases). The V end was cut by 4 bases, the J end by 1 base, with 16 bases between. The CDR3 length is 16 residues. CDR1 is SGHRS and CDR2 is YFSETQ in the germline V gene. CDR3 sequence (DNA): TGCGCCAGCAGCCGGGCCGGGGAGCACGGCACAGATACGCAGTATTTT. Protein sequence: CASSRAGEHGTDTQYF.

The chain has TRBV6-8 and TRBJ2-7; D remains ambiguous. The V and J ends lost 5 bases and 4 bases respectively, with 12 bases between them. This CDR3 is 13 amino acids long. CDR1 MNHGY and CDR2 SAAAGT come from the germline V gene. CDR3 loop: CASSDRGPYEQYF. CDR3 nucleotides: TGTGCCAGCAGTGATCGTGGGCCTTACGAGCAGTACTTC.

This clone was observed a handful of times. The chain links TRBV1 to TRBJ1-1; the table's D call, TRBD1, has no DNA check behind it. TRBV1 is listed as a pseudogene. CDR3 size: 14 residues. In DNA form, the CDR3 reads TGCGCCAGCAGCCTTGGGACAGGGGTTACTGAAGCTTTCTTT. Its translation: CASSLGTGVTEAFF.

The chain has TRBV9 and TRBJ2-5; the D call may be TRBD1 or TRBD2 (5 bases each). Per germline, CDR1 SGDLS and CDR2 YYNGEE. This CDR3 region has 13 residues. The V gene lost 3 bases and the J gene lost 5 bases, with 11 bases spanning the gap. CDR3 protein: CASSEGPWETQYF. CDR3 sequence (DNA): TGTGCCAGCAGCGAGGGACCCTGGGAGACCCAGTACTTC.

The chain joins TRBV11-3 to TRBJ1-4; D remains unclear. Per germline, CDR1 SGHNT and CDR2 YENEEA. V lost 5 bases and J 8 bases, leaving 15 bases between the germline ends. The CDR3 covers 14 residues. CDR3 DNA sequence: TGTGCCAGCAGCCATCGGACGGCTCCAGAAAAACTGTTTTTT. Translation gives CASSHRTAPEKLFF.

The chain has TRBV9 and TRBJ2-1, with a possible D match to TRBD2 (6 bases). The CDR3 runs to 13 residues. Per the germline V gene, CDR1 is SGDLS and CDR2 is YYNGEE. The ends were cut back, 4 bases at V and 5 bases at J, with 10 bases in the middle. This CDR3 reads CASSLGLDNEQFF. CDR3 coding DNA: TGTGCCAGCAGCCTGGGACTCGACAATGAGCAGTTCTTC.

Only one count was recorded for this clone. The chain couples TRBV11-3 to TRBJ2-5; 7 bases line up with TRBD2. The CDR3 is 14 residues long. Trimming took 2 bases from V and 4 from J; bases not matched to a gene: 4. CDR1 and CDR2 from the germline V gene are SGHNT and YENEEA. CDR3 in DNA: TGTGCCAGCAGCTTACGGGGGGAGGTAGAGACCCAGTACTTC. Translation: CASSLRGEVETQYF.

This clone was found a few times. Because a base is unread or ambiguous, its residue is represented by X. The V gene is TRBV10-3, the J gene TRBJ1-1; D is unclear. The CDR3 covers 13 residues. V gave up 10 bases and J gave up 0 bases, with 12 bases separating them. The germline gives CDR1 ENHRY, CDR2 SYGVKD. Here the CDR3 DNA reads TGTGCCAGCGAGGGRCAGATGAACACTGAAGCTTTCTTT. This codes for CASEXQMNTEAFF. The entire CDR3 protein reads CASEGQMNTEAFF.

The chain couples TRBV29-1 to TRBJ1-2, with 12 positions matching TRBD1. Trimming took 3 bases from V and 5 from J; bases not matched to a gene: 7. The germline V gene has CDR1 SQVTM and CDR2 ANQGSEA. The CDR3 is made up of 15 amino acids. The CDR3 loop is CSVDSGTGGSYGYTF. The CDR3 DNA follows: TGCAGCGTTGATTCCGGGACAGGGGGCTCGTATGGCTACACCTTC.

The rearrangement uses TRBV25-1 and TRBJ1-2; D is unclear. Germline CDR1 and CDR2: MGHDK and SYGVNS. The CDR3 has 12 amino acids. V lost 2 bases and J lost 11, with 12 bases in between. CDR3 coding DNA: TGTGCCAGCAGTGAAGGGTCCGGGCCATACACCTTC. Translating gives CASSEGSGPYTF.

The chain has TRBV11-3 and TRBJ1-1, with TRBD1 matching over 8 bases. Germline V gene lookup returns CDR1 SGHNT and CDR2 YENEEA. The CDR3 length is 14 residues. Trimming removed 5 bases from V and 7 bases from J; junction bases left unmatched: 9. The CDR3 region has the DNA TGTGCCAGCAGCCCAAGGGACAGGTTCATTGAAGCTTTCTTT. Protein sequence: CASSPRDRFIEAFF.

The V gene is TRBV19, the J gene TRBJ2-1; maybe TRBD2 (5 bases). This CDR3 is 14 amino acids long. Trimming took off 5 bases at V and 8 bases at J, with 16 bases between the two ends. Germline loops: CDR1 LNHDA, CDR2 SQIVND (reference sequence). The CDR3 DNA sequence: TGTGCCAGTAGTTCCGGGTTGGACTCAGATGAGCAGTTCTTC. Translating it yields CASSSGLDSDEQFF. Supplemented by reference TRBV19 and TRBJ2-1, the full variable domain reads DGGITQSPKYLFRKEGQNVTLSCEQNLNHDAMYWYRQDPGQGLRLIYYSQIVNDFQKGDIAEGYSVSREKKESFPLTVTSAQKNPTAFYLCASSSGLDSDEQFFGPGTRLTVL.

V is TRBV29-1 and J is TRBJ2-3; tentatively, D is TRBD1 (6 bases). In germline, CDR1 is SQVTM, CDR2 ANQGSEA. This CDR3 spans 14 amino acids. The V end lost 7 bases, the J end lost 0 bases, and 14 bases lay between the germline ends. CDR3: CSAQQGVSTDTQYF. The CDR3 coding sequence is TGCAGCGCCCAACAGGGAGTTAGCACAGATACGCAGTATTTT.